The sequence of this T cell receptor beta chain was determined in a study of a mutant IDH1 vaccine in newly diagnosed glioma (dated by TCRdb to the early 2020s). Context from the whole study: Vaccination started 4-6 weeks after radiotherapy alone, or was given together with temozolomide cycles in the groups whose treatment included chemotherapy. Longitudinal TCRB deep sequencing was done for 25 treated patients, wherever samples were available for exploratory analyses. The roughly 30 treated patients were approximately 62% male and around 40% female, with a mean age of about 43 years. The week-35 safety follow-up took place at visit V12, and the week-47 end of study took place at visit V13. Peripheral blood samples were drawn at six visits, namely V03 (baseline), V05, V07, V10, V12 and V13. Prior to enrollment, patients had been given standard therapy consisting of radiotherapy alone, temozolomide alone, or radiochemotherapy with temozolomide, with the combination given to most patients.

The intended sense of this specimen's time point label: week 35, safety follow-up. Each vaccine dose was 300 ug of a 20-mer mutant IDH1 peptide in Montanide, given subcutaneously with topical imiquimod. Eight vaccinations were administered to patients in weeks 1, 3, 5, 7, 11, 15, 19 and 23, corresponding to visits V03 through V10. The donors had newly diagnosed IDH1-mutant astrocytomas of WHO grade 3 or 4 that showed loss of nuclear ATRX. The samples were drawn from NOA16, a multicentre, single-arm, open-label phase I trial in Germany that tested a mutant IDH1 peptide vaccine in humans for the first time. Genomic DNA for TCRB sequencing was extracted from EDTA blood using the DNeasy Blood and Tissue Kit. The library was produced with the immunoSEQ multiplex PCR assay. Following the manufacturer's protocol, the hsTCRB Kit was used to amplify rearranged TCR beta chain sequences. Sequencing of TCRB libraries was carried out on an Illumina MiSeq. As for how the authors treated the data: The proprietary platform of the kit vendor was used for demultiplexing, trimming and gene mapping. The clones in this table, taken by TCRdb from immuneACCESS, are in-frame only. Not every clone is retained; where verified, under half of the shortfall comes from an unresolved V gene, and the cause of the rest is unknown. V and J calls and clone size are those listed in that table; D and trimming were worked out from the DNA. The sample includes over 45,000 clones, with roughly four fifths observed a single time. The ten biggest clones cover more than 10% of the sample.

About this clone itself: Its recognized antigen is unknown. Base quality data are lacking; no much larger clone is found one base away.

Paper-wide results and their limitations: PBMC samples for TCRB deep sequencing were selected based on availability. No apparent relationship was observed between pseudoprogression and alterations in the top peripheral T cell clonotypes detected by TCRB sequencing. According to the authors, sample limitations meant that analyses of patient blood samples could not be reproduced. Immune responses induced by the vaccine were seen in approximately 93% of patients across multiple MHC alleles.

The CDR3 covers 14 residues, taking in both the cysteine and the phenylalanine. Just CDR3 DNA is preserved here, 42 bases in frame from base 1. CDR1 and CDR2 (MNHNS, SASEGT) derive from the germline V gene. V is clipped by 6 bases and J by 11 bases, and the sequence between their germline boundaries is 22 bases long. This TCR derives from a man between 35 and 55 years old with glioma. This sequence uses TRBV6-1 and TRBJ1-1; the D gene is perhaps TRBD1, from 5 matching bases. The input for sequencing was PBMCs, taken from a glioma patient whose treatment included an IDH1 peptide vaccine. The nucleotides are TGTGCCAGCAGCGTGGGACGGAGCAACACTGGGGCTTTCTTT. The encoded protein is CASSVGRSNTGAFF.